The 26 T cell receptor beta chains listed next were all sequenced from one sample in a study of beta chain features in type 1 diabetes. Notes on the study in general: In all four CD4+ subsets, TCRB CDR3 length was significantly, moderately reduced in type 1 diabetes.

Which antigens these TCRs recognize remains unknown. What was sequenced were expressed TCRB transcripts, since all of the isolated RNA had been reverse transcribed. TCRdb's copy holds only in-frame clones and misses some; the assay was immunoSEQ multiplex PCR. The top ten hold about 0.02% of the sample, which has about 240,000 clones, approximately 14% seen once. Material: naive CD4+ T cells from blood. Receptors were obtained from a man under 40 with type 1 diabetes.

This chain connects TRBV15 to TRBJ1-4; D uncertain. Germline loops: CDR1 LNHNV, CDR2 YYDKDF (reference sequence). V was shortened by 7 bases and J by 1 base, with 13 bases between the two germline ends. The length of the CDR3 is 15 residues. Here the CDR3 DNA reads TGTGCCACCACAGAGGGCGGTCGAACTAATGAAAAACTGTTTTTT. It translates to CATTEGGRTNEKLFF.

This clone occurred a few times. V is TRBV5-4 and J is TRBJ1-2, with a weak D call TRBD1 (6 bases). Trimming took 0 bases from V and 2 from J, leaving 17 bases between them. The CDR3 contains 17 residues. Germline CDR1 is SGHNT and CDR2 is YYREEE (reference sequence). This CDR3 is CASSLDGLYRANYGYTF. DNA of the CDR3: TGTGCCAGCAGCTTGGACGGCCTCTACAGGGCAAACTATGGCTACACCTTC. Combining the CDR3 with reference TRBV5-4 and TRBJ1-2 gives the whole variable domain ETGVTQSPTHLIKTRGQQVTLRCSSQSGHNTVSWYQQALGQGPQFIFQYYREEENGRGNFPPRFSGLQFPNYSSELNVNALELDDSALYLCASSLDGLYRANYGYTFGSGTRLTVV.

The V and J genes are TRBV5-1 and TRBJ2-5, with D possibly being TRBD1 (7 bases). Germline V gene data show CDR1 as SGHRS and CDR2 as YFSETQ. The CDR3 has 15 residues. V gave up 0 bases and J gave up 5 bases, with 14 bases separating them. For the CDR3, the DNA is TGCGCCAGCAGCTTGGAGGGGGCCCGGGGGGAGACCCAGTACTTC. Translated, it gives CASSLEGARGETQYF.

This clone appeared a single time. The V and J genes are TRBV6-1 and TRBJ1-2; tentative D call: TRBD1 (6 bases). CDR3 size: 15 residues. The V and J ends lost 2 bases and 3 bases respectively, with 13 bases between them. Germline V gene data show CDR1 as MNHNS and CDR2 as SASEGT. This CDR3 is CASSEPLRGYYGYTF. The DNA of the CDR3 is TGTGCCAGCAGTGAACCGTTGAGGGGGTACTATGGCTACACCTTC.

The J gene is TRBJ1-2, the V gene TRBV29-1; 7 bases are shared with TRBD1. The CDR3 runs to 13 residues. Losses at the gene ends were 7 bases for V and 2 bases for J; bases not matched to a gene: 7. Per germline, CDR1 SQVTM and CDR2 ANQGSEA. CDR3 nucleotide sequence: TGCAGCGCCCTCGGGACAGTGAACTATGGCTACACCTTC. Its translation: CSALGTVNYGYTF.

This clone was detected once. The chain combines TRBV30 with TRBJ1-2; 8 bases map to TRBD1. Germline V gene sequence: CDR1 GTSNPN, CDR2 SVGIG (reference sequence). This CDR3 spans 14 amino acids. V was clipped by 2 bases and J by 4 bases; unmatched bases: 6. The CDR3 sequence: CAWSPGDRIYGYTF. In DNA, the CDR3 is TGTGCCTGGAGTCCCGGGGACAGGATCTATGGCTACACCTTC.

The chain joins TRBV30 to TRBJ2-7; TRBD2 might be the D (5 bases). The V and J ends lost 2 bases and 4 bases respectively, with 15 bases between them. The V gene's germline CDR1 is GTSNPN and CDR2 SVGIG (reference sequence). CDR3 size: 14 residues. CDR3: CAWSREMRAYEQYF. CDR3 nucleotide sequence: TGTGCCTGGAGTAGGGAGATGCGGGCATACGAGCAGTACTTC.

This clone was seen a few times. This chain connects TRBV4-1 to TRBJ2-1, with 10 bases lining up with TRBD1. The CDR3 runs to 15 residues. V lost 5 bases to trimming and J lost 4 bases; unmatched junction nucleotides: 5. Per germline, CDR1 MGHRA and CDR2 YSYEKL. CDR3 region: CASSYRQGAYNEQFF. The CDR3 bases are TGCGCCAGCAGCTATCGACAGGGGGCTTACAATGAGCAGTTCTTC.

For the CDR3, the DNA is TGTGCCAGCAGTGTGGAGGGGGCTGGGACCAAAAACATTCAGTACTTC. This translates into CASSVEGAGTKNIQYF. The V call is TRBV2, the J call TRBJ2-4, with TRBD1 as a possible D gene (7 bases). Germline V CDR1 and CDR2: SNHLY, FYNNEI. V dropped 4 bases and J dropped 2 bases, with 15 bases sitting between them. The CDR3 extends over 16 amino acids.

This clone was picked up a small number of times. The chain joins TRBV2 to TRBJ1-1; D is perhaps TRBD1 (5 bases). The CDR3 consists of 14 residues. CDR1 and CDR2 (germline): SNHLY, FYNNEI. Trimming left V 7 bases short and J 11 bases short, with 23 bases between. CDR3 nucleotides: TGTGCCAGCACCCCGGCAGGACAATATGTGCGGGCTTTCTTT. Translated: CASTPAGQYVRAFF.

This clone was seen more than once but under ten times. The chain links TRBV11-2 to TRBJ2-7; 12 nucleotides line up with TRBD1. Unmatched junction bases numbered 6, after V lost 4 bases and J lost 2 bases. Germline assignment: CDR1 SGHAT and CDR2 FQNNGV. This CDR3 is built from 16 residues. CDR3 sequence reads: CASSSLRDRGPYEQYF. CDR3 nucleotide sequence: TGTGCCAGCAGCTCCCTCCGGGACAGGGGGCCCTACGAGCAGTACTTC.

The J gene is TRBJ1-3, the V gene TRBV29-1; D may be TRBD1 (5 bases). This CDR3 has 15 residues. Trimming cost V 6 bases and J 0 bases, with 15 bases left between them. The germline V gene has CDR1 SQVTM and CDR2 ANQGSEA. The CDR3 loop is CSVRIQANSGNTIYF. The CDR3 DNA follows: TGCAGCGTGAGAATACAGGCAAACTCTGGAAACACCATATATTTT.

The chain couples TRBV9 to TRBJ1-2; perhaps TRBD1 as D (6 bases). Germline V lookup: CDR1 SGDLS, CDR2 YYNGEE. There are 13 residues in the CDR3. V gave up 2 bases and J gave up 7 bases, with 12 bases separating them. In DNA form, the CDR3 reads TGTGCCAGCAGCGTCCCTCCGGACAGTGGCTACACCTTC. Protein product: CASSVPPDSGYTF.

This clone was seen a handful of times. V gene TRBV6-5 combines with J gene TRBJ2-5; D may be TRBD1 (5 bases). This CDR3 has 13 residues. Germline V gene data show CDR1 as MNHEY and CDR2 as SVGAGI. Trimming removed 8 bases from V and 5 bases from J, with 15 bases in between. The CDR3 here is CASQWQGAETQYF. The CDR3 DNA reads TGTGCCAGCCAATGGCAGGGCGCGGAGACCCAGTACTTC.

In this sample, this clone turned up a few times. V and J are TRBV11-2 and TRBJ2-7; 8 positions agree with TRBD1. CDR1 SGHAT and CDR2 FQNNGV come from the germline V gene. The CDR3 totals 15 residues. V was clipped by 5 bases and J by 0 bases; unmatched bases: 6. In nucleotides, the CDR3 is TGTGCCAGCAGCCGCCGGGACAGGAGCTCCTACGAGCAGTACTTC. It yields the protein CASSRRDRSSYEQYF.

V usage is TRBV18 and J usage is TRBJ1-1; a weak D match, TRBD1 (6 bases). The CDR3 runs 13 residues. Deletions cut 4 bases from V and 3 bases from J, with 9 bases between. Per germline, CDR1 KGHSH and CDR2 LQKENI. CDR3 nucleotides: TGTGCCAGCTCACGGGGACAAGACACTGAAGCTTTCTTT. It yields the protein CASSRGQDTEAFF. Together with reference TRBV18 and TRBJ1-1, the CDR3 gives the full variable domain: NAGVMQNPRHLVRRRGQEARLRCSPMKGHSHVYWYRQLPEEGLKFMVYLQKENIIDESGMPKERFSAEFPKEGPSILRIQQVVRGDSAAYFCASSRGQDTEAFFGQGTRLTVV.

This clone has a handful of counts. For the CDR3, the DNA is TGTGCCAGCACCCCTTTAGCGGGGGGGCCAGATACGCAGTATTTT. Residues: CASTPLAGGPDTQYF. The chain recombines TRBV7-2 with TRBJ2-3; 11 bases agree with TRBD2. This CDR3 spans 15 amino acids. Trimming removed 7 bases from V and 4 bases from J; junction bases left unmatched: 7. Germline-derived CDR1 and CDR2 are SGHTA and FQGNSA.

The V gene is TRBV13, the J gene TRBJ2-1; 8 bases agree with TRBD2. This CDR3 has 16 residues. V lost 1 base and J lost 0; bases outside the gene matches: 2. Germline CDR1 is PRHDT and CDR2 is FYEKMQ (reference sequence). The CDR3, as DNA: TGTGCCAGCAGCTTAGTCCTAGCGGGCTCCTACAATGAGCAGTTCTTC. Its protein product is CASSLVLAGSYNEQFF.

This clone was counted between two and nine times. CDR3 sequence reads: CASSSTLGAGLVYEQYF. CDR3 coding DNA: TGTGCCAGCAGCTCTACCTTGGGGGCAGGGTTGGTCTACGAGCAGTACTTC. V usage is TRBV11-2 and J usage is TRBJ2-7; TRBD1 might be the D (6 bases). V was pared by 4 bases and J by 3 bases, with 22 bases between. In germline, CDR1 is SGHAT, CDR2 FQNNGV. The CDR3 is 17 residues long.

There are a few counts of this clone. The rearrangement links TRBV9 to TRBJ1-1; D remains ambiguous. CDR1 SGDLS and CDR2 YYNGEE come from the germline V gene. V lost 4 bases to trimming and J lost 0 bases, with 7 bases between them. This CDR3 contains 13 residues. The chain's CDR3 is CASSPGMNTEAFF. CDR3 in DNA: TGTGCCAGCAGCCCGGGTATGAACACTGAAGCTTTCTTT.

This clone turned up a few times. This chain connects TRBV4-2 to TRBJ2-7; the D is unclear. Trimming pared 1 base from V and 1 base from J, leaving 11 bases between. This CDR3 is 15 amino acids long. Germline V gene sequence: CDR1 LGHNA, CDR2 YNFKEQ. The CDR3 loop is CASSQGVEWSYEQYF. For the CDR3, the DNA is TGTGCCAGCAGCCAAGGAGTCGAGTGGTCCTACGAGCAGTACTTC.

Only a few counts were recorded for this clone. This chain joins TRBV14 and TRBJ2-2; a weak D match, TRBD1 (6 bases). The CDR3 is 15 amino acids. The V end was cut by 3 bases, the J end by 1 base, with 9 bases between. Germline CDR1 is SGHDN and CDR2 is FVKESK. Here the CDR3 reads CASSQAQGNTGELFF. The CDR3 DNA follows: TGTGCCAGCAGCCAGGCACAGGGGAACACCGGGGAGCTGTTTTTT.

This clone was recorded a few times. V and J are TRBV19 and TRBJ2-2; no firm D call. Trimming took 5 bases from V and 6 from J, leaving 7 bases between them. Germline V CDR1 and CDR2: LNHDA, SQIVND (reference sequence). CDR3 length equals 12 residues. The CDR3, as DNA: TGTGCCAGTAGTCCTTATTCCGGGGAGCTGTTTTTT. Its translation: CASSPYSGELFF.

This chain links TRBV30 with TRBJ1-5, with D maybe TRBD1 (5 bases). Germline V gene sequence: CDR1 GTSNPN, CDR2 SVGIG (reference sequence). Trimming removed 1 base from V and 6 bases from J, with 7 bases in between. This CDR3 spans 12 amino acids. CDR3 loop: CAWSAGGQPQHF. The CDR3 DNA reads as TGTGCCTGGAGTGCGGGGGGTCAGCCCCAGCATTTT.

This clone was recorded a few times. V usage is TRBV2 and J usage is TRBJ2-5, with TRBD1 matching 7 bases. This CDR3 contains 15 residues. J was trimmed by 2 bases and V by 3 bases; bases with no gene match: 6. Germline lookup yields CDR1 SNHLY and CDR2 FYNNEI. The DNA of the CDR3 is TGTGCCAGCAGTGATCCCGGCAGGGGGCAAGAGACCCAGTACTTC. This codes for CASSDPGRGQETQYF.

This rearrangement joins TRBV29-1 to TRBJ1-5; D gene ambiguous. V lost 6 bases, J lost 0 bases, and 9 bases lay in between. The CDR3 runs 13 residues. CDR1 is SQVTM, CDR2 ANQGSEA, per germline. CDR3 loop: CSVGGNSNQPQHF. CDR3 nucleotides: TGCAGCGTCGGCGGGAATAGCAATCAGCCCCAGCATTTT.